This T cell receptor beta chain was captured by sequencing in a study of cytomegalovirus exposure and HLA in healthy donors. Study-wide results and limits: Researchers reported in a later analysis that a missense DCLRE1C variant was tied to TCR beta V- and J-gene trimming.

The PCR ran on 60 Vbeta and 13 Jbeta primers. Sequencing used immunoSEQ multiplex PCR; TCRdb keeps in-frame clones, though not all of them. The data contain about 150,000 clones, about 71% of them seen just once; the ten biggest clones take up about 2%. This CDR3 spans 12 amino acids. The V end lost 6 bases, the J end lost 2 bases, and 7 bases lay between the germline ends. Germline lookup yields CDR1 MGHDK and CDR2 SYGVNS. As to this clone: Its matching antigen is unknown.

Sequences were obtained from PBMCs. This sequence joins TRBV25-1 and TRBJ1-1; D is uncertain. This TCR derives from a woman aged 55-69 years in good health and CMV-seropositive. Here the CDR3 reads CASRRSNTEAFF. CDR3 in DNA: TGTGCCAGCAGGCGGAGTAACACTGAAGCTTTCTTT.